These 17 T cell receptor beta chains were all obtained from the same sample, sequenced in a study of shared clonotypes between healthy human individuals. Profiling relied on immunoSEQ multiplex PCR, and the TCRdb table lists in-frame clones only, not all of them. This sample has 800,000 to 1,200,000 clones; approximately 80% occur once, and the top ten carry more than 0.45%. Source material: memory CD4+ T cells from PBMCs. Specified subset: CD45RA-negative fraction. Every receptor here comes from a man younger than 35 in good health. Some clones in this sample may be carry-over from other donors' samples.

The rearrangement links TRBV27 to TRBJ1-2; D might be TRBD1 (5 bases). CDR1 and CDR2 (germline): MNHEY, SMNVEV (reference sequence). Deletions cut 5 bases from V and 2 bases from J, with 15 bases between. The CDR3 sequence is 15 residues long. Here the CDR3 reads CASSPWDRENYGYTF. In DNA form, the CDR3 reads TGTGCCAGCAGTCCGTGGGACCGAGAGAACTATGGCTACACCTTC.

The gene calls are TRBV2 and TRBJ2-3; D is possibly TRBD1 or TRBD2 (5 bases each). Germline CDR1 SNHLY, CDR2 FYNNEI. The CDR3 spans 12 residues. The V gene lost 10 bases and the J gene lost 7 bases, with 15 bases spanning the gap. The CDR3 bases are TGTGCCACTGGGACCTCCCTTAATACGCAGTATTTT. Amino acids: CATGTSLNTQYF. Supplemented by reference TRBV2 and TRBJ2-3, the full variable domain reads EPEVTQTPSHQVTQMGQEVILRCVPISNHLYFYWYRQILGQKVEFLVSFYNNEISEKSEIFDDQFSVERPDGSNFTLKIRSTKLEDSAMYFCATGTSLNTQYFGPGTRLTVL.

The CDR3 region is CAWRTNSPLHF. CDR3 DNA sequence: TGTGCCTGGAGGACTAATTCACCCCTCCACTTT. This chain connects TRBV30 to TRBJ1-6; no clear D gene. Germline V gene sequence: CDR1 GTSNPN, CDR2 SVGIG (reference sequence). The CDR3 consists of 11 residues. V was pared by 3 bases and J by 6 bases, with 3 bases between.

The CDR3 nucleotides read TGTGCCAGCAGCCAAGCCAGCTATTACAATGAGCAGTTCTTC. Its translation: CASSQASYYNEQFF. V usage is TRBV4-2 and J usage is TRBJ2-1; D gene unclear. The germline V gene has CDR1 LGHNA and CDR2 YNFKEQ. With 1 base removed from V and 4 bases from J, the gap between germline ends came to 8 bases. CDR3 length: 14 residues.

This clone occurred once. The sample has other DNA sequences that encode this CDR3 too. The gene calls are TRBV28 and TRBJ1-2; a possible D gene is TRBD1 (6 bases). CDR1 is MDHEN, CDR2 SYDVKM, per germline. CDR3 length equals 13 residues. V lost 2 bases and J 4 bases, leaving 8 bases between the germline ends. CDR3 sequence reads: CASSLGGLYGYTF. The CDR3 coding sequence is TGTGCCAGCAGTTTAGGGGGGCTCTATGGCTACACCTTC.

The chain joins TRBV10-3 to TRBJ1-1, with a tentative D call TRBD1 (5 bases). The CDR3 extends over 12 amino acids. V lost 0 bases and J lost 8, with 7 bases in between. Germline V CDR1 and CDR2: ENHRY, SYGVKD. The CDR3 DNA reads TGTGCCATCAGTGAGTCTCAGGGAGAAGCTTTCTTT. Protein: CAISESQGEAFF.

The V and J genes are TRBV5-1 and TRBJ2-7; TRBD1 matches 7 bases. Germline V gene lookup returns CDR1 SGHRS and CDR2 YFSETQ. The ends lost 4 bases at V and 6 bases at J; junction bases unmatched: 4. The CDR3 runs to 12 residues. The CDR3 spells CASSIDRVEQYF. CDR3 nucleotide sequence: TGCGCCAGCAGCATAGACAGGGTCGAGCAGTACTTC.

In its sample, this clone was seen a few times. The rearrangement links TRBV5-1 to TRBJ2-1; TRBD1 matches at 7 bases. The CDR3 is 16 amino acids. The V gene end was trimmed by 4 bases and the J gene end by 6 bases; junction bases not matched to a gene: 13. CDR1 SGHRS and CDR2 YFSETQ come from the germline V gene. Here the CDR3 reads CASSTGVGGLSNEQFF. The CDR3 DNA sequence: TGCGCCAGCAGCACAGGGGTCGGCGGGTTGAGCAATGAGCAGTTCTTC. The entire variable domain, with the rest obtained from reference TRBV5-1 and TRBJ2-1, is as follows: KAGVTQTPRYLIKTRGQQVTLSCSPISGHRSVSWYQQTPGQGLQFLFEYFSETQRNKGNFPGRFSGRQFSNSRSEMNVSTLELGDSALYLCASSTGVGGLSNEQFFGPGTRLTVL.

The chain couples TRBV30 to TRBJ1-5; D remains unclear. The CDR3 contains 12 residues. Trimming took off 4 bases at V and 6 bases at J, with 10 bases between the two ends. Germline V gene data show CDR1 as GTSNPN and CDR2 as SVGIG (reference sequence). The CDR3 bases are TGTGCCTGGAATCTTCAACGTCAGCCCCAGCATTTT. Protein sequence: CAWNLQRQPQHF.

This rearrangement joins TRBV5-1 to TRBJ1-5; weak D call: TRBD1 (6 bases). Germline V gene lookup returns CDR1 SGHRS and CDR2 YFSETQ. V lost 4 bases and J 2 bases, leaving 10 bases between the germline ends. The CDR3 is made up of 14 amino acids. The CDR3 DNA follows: TGCGCCAGCAGCGAACAGGGAGGCAATCAGCCCCAGCATTTT. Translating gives CASSEQGGNQPQHF.

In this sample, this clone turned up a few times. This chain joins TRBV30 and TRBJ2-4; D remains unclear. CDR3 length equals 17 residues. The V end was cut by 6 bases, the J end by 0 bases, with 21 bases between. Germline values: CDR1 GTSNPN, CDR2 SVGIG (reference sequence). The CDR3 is CACGVPLNFLAKNIQYF. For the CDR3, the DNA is TGTGCCTGCGGCGTTCCACTAAACTTCCTAGCCAAAAACATTCAGTACTTC.

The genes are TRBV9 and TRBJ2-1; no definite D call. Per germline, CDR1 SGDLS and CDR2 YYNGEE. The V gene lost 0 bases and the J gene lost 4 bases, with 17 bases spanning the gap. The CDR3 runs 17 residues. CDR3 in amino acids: CASSVATTLNGYNEQFF. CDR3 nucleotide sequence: TGTGCCAGCAGCGTAGCTACTACTCTGAATGGGTACAATGAGCAGTTCTTC.

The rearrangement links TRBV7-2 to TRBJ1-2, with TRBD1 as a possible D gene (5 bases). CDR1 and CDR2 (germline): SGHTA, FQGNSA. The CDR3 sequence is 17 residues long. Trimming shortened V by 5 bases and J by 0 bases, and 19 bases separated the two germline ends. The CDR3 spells CASSPPQGLPANYGYTF. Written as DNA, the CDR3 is TGTGCCAGCAGCCCGCCCCAGGGACTCCCAGCTAACTATGGCTACACCTTC.

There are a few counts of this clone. CDR3 amino acids: CASSLVAGATDTQYF. CDR3 nucleotides: TGTGCCAGCAGCTTAGTAGCGGGAGCCACAGATACGCAGTATTTT. V is TRBV11-3 and J is TRBJ2-3, with 9 nucleotides matching TRBD2. V was pared by 1 base and J by 2 bases, with 1 base of the junction left unmatched. Germline V gene sequence: CDR1 SGHNT, CDR2 YENEEA. The CDR3 loop spans 15 amino acids.

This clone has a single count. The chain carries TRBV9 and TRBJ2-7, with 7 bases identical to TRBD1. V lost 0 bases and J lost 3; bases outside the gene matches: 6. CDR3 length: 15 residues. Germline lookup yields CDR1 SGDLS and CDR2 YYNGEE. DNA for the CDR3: TGTGCCAGCAGCGTAGGGTCAGGGGGAAACTACGAGCAGTACTTC. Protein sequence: CASSVGSGGNYEQYF. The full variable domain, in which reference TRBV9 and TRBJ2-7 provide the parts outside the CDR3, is DSGVTQTPKHLITATGQRVTLRCSPRSGDLSVYWYQQSLDQGLQFLIQYYNGEERAKGNILERFSAQQFPDLHSELNLSSLELGDSALYFCASSVGSGGNYEQYFGPGTRLTVT.

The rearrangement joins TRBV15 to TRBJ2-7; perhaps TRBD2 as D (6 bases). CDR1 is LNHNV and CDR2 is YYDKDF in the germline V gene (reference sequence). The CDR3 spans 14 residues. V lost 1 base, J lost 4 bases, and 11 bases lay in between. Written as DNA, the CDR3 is TGTGCCACCAGCAGAGCCCGGGACTTATACGAGCAGTACTTC. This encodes CATSRARDLYEQYF.

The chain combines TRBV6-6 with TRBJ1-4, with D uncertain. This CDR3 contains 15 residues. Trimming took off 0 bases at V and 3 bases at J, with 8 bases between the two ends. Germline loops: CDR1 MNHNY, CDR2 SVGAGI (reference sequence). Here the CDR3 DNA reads TGTGCCAGCAGTTACTCGCTTAAGTCTAATGAAAAACTGTTTTTT. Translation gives CASSYSLKSNEKLFF.